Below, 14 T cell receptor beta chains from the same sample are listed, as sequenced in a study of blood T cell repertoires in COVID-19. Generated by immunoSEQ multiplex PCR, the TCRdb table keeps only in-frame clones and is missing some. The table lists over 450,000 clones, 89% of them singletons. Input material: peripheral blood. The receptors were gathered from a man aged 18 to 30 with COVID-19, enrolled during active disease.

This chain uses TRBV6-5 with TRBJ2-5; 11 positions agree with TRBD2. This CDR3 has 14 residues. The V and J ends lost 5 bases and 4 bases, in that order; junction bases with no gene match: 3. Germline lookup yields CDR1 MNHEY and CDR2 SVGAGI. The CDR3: CASSLLAGVETQYF. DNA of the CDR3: TGTGCCAGCAGTCTACTAGCGGGAGTAGAGACCCAGTACTTC.

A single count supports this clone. This chain's CDR3 is CASSIADNYEQYF. CDR3 coding DNA: TGTGCCAGCTCGATAGCGGATAACTACGAGCAGTACTTC. V usage is TRBV18 and J usage is TRBJ2-7, with a tentative D call TRBD2 (6 bases). Trimming shortened V by 6 bases and J by 3 bases, and 12 bases separated the two germline ends. From germline, CDR1 is KGHSH and CDR2 LQKENI. The length of the CDR3 is 13 residues.

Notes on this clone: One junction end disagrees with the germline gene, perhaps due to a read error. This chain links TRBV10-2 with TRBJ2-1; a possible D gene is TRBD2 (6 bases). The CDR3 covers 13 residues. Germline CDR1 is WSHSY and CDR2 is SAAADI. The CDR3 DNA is TGCGCCAGCCACGGGACTTCCTTCAATGAGCAGTTCTTC. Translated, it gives CASHGTSFNEQFF.

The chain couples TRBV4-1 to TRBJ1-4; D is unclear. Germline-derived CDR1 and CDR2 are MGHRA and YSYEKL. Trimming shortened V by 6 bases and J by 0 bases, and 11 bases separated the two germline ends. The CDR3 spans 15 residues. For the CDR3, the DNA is TGCGCCAGCAGAGACGTACAGTCAACTAATGAAAAACTGTTTTTT. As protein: CASRDVQSTNEKLFF.

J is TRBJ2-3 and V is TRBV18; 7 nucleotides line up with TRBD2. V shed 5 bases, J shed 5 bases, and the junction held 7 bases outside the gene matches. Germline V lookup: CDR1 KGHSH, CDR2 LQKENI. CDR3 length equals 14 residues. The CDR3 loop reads CASSRTRAGDTQYF. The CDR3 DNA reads TGTGCCAGCTCAAGGACTAGGGCGGGAGATACGCAGTATTTT.

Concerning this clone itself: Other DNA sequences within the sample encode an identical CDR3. The DNA of the CDR3 is TGTGCCAGCAGCGCGGTTTACGAGCAGTACTTC. Residues: CASSAVYEQYF. The chain carries TRBV2 and TRBJ2-7, with D uncertain. The germline V and J ends were trimmed by 6 bases and 4 bases, with 7 bases remaining between them. CDR3 size: 11 residues. Germline values: CDR1 SNHLY, CDR2 FYNNEI.

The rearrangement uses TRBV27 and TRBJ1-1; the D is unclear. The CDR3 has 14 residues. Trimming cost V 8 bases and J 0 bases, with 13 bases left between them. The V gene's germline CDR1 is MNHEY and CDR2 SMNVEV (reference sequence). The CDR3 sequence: CASSSRAMNTEAFF. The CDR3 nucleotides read TGTGCCAGCTCGTCAAGAGCCATGAACACTGAAGCTTTCTTT.

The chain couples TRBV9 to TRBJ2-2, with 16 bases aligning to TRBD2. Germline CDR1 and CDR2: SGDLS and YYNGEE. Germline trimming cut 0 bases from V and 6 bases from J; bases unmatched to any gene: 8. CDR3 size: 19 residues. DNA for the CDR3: TGTGCCAGCAGCGTAGCCCCCGGGACTAGCGGGGGGGCGTCCGGGGAGCTGTTTTTT. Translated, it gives CASSVAPGTSGGASGELFF.

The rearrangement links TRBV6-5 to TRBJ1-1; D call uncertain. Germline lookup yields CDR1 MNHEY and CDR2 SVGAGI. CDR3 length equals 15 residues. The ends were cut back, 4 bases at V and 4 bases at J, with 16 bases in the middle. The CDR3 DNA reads TGTGCCAGCAGTTCTAACGACATTCTCTTCACTGAAGCTTTCTTT. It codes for CASSSNDILFTEAFF.

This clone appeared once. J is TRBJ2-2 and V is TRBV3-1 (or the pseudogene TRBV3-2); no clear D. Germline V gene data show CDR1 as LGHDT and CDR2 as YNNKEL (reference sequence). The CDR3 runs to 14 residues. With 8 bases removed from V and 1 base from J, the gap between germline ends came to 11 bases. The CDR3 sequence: CASSRKQNTGELFF. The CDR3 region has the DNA TGTGCCAGCTCCCGTAAACAGAACACCGGGGAGCTGTTTTTT.

CDR3 sequence reads: CASSLSFIGHSGNTIYF. CDR3 sequence (DNA): TGTGCCAGCAGCTTATCATTTATCGGTCACTCTGGAAACACCATATATTTT. The chain uses TRBV11-2 and TRBJ1-3; D is uncertain. CDR1 and CDR2 from the germline V gene are SGHAT and FQNNGV. Between the trimmed V and J ends, which lost 2 bases and 0 bases, there was a span of 14 bases. The CDR3 is 17 residues long.

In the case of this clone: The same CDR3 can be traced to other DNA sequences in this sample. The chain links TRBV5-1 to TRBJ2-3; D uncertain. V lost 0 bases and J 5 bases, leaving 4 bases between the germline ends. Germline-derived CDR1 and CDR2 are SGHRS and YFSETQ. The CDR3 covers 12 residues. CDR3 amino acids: CASSLGGDTQYF. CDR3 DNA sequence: TGCGCCAGCAGCTTGGGCGGAGATACGCAGTATTTT.

In nucleotides, the CDR3 is TGTGCCACCAGTGACTCACAGCCTCCCGACACCGGGGAGCTGTTTTTT. It yields the protein CATSDSQPPDTGELFF. The gene calls are TRBV24-1 and TRBJ2-2; D not certain. Trimming cost V 4 bases and J 3 bases, with 14 bases left between them. This CDR3 contains 16 residues. Germline CDR1 KGHDR, CDR2 SFDVKD.

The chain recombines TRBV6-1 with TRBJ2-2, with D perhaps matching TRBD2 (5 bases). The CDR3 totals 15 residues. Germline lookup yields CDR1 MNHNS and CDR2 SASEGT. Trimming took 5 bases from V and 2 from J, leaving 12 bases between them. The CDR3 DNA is TGTGCCAGCAGTTCGCGGACGGGAAACACCGGGGAGCTGTTTTTT. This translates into CASSSRTGNTGELFF.